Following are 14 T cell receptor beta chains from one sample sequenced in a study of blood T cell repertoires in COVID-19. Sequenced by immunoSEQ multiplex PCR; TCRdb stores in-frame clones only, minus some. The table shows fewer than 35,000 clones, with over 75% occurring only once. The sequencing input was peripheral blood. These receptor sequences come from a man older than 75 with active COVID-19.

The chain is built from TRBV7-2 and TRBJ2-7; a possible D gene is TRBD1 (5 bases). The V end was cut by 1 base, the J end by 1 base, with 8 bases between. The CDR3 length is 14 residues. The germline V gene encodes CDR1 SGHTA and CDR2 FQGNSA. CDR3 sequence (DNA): TGTGCCAGCAGCTTAGGCAGGGTATCCTACGAGCAGTACTTC. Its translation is CASSLGRVSYEQYF. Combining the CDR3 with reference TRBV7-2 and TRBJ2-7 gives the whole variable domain GAGVSQSPSNKVTEKGKDVELRCDPISGHTALYWYRQSLGQGLEFLIYFQGNSAPDKSGLPSDRFSAERTGGSVSTLTIQRTQQEDSAVYLCASSLGRVSYEQYFGPGTRLTVT.

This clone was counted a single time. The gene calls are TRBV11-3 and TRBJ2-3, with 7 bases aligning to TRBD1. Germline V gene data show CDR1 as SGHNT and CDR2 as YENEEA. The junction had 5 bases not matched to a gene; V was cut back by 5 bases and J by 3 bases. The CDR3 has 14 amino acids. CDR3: CASSRRQGTDTQYF. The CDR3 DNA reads TGTGCCAGCAGCCGCCGACAGGGTACAGATACGCAGTATTTT.

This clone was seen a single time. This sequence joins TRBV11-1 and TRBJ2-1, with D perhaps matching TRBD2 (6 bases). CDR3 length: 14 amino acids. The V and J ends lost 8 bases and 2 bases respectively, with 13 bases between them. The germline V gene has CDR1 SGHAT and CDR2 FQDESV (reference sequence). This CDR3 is CASGAGEAYNEQFF. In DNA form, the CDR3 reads TGTGCCAGCGGTGCCGGGGAGGCCTACAATGAGCAGTTCTTC.

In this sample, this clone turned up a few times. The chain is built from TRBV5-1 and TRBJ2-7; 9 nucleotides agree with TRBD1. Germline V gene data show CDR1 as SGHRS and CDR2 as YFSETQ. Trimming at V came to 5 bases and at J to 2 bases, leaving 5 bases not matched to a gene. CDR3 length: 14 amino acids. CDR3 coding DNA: TGCGCCAGCAGTACGGGACAGGGCCCCTACGAGCAGTACTTC. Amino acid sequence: CASSTGQGPYEQYF.

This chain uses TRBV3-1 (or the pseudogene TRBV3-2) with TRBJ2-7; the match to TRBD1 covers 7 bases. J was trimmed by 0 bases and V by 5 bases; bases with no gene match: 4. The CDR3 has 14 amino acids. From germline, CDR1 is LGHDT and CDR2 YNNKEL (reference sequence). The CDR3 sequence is CASSVGTASYEQYF. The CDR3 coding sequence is TGTGCCAGCAGCGTGGGGACAGCCTCCTACGAGCAGTACTTC.

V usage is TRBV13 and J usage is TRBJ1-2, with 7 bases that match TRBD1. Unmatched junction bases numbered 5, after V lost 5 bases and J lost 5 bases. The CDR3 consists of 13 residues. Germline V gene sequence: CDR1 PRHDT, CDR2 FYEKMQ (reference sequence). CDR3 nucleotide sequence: TGTGCCAGCAGCGGGGAGACAGGGTATGGCTACACCTTC. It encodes CASSGETGYGYTF.

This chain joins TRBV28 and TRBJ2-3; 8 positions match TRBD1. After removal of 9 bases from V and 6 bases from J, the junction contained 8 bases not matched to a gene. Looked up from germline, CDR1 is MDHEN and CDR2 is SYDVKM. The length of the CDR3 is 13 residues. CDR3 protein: CASRQGLYDTQYF. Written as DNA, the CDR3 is TGTGCCAGTAGACAGGGGTTATACGATACGCAGTATTTT.

DNA of the CDR3: TGTGCCAGCAGGGGGGGTCTAGCGGGAACGGGTGAGCAGTTCTTC. It translates to CASRGGLAGTGEQFF. The V gene is TRBV2, the J gene TRBJ2-1; 9 bases align to TRBD2. Germline V gene lookup returns CDR1 SNHLY and CDR2 FYNNEI. The CDR3 length is 15 residues. V lost 6 bases, J lost 9 bases, and 12 bases stayed unmatched.

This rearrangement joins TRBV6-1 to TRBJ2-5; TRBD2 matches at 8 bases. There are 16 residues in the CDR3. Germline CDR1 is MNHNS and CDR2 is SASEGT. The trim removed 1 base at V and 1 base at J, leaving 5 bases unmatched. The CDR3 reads CASSEGPLAVQETQYF. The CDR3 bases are TGTGCCAGCAGTGAAGGCCCACTAGCGGTCCAAGAGACCCAGTACTTC.

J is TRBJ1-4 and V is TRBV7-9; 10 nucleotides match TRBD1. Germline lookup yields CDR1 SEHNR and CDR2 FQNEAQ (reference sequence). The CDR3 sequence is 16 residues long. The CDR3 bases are TGTGCTACCACCAAGAGCGGGACAGGGGTTCGAGAAAAACTGTTTTTT. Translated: CATTKSGTGVREKLFF. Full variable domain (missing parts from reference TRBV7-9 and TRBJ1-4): DTGVSQNPRHKITKRGQNVTFRCDPISEHNRLYWYRQTLGQGPEFLTYFQNEAQLEKSRLLSDRFSAERPKGSFSTLEIQRTEQGDSAMYLCATTKSGTGVREKLFFGSGTQLSVL.

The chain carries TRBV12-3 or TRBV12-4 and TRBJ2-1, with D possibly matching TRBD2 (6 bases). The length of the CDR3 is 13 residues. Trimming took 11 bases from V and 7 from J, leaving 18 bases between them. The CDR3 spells CASRSGGRNEQFF. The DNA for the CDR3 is TGTGCCTCGCGGTCCGGGGGTCGGAATGAGCAGTTCTTC.

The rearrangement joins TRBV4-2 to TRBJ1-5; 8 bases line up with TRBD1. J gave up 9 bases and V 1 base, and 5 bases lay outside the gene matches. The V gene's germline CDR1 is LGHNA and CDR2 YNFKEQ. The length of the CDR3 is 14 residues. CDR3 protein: CASSQVQGALPQHF. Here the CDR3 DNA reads TGTGCCAGCAGCCAAGTGCAGGGGGCCCTGCCCCAGCATTTT.

The DNA for the CDR3 is TGCAGCGTTCCCCACCAGGGGGCCGGAGAGTGGAGCACTGAAGCTTTCTTT. It encodes CSVPHQGAGEWSTEAFF. The V gene is TRBV29-1, the J gene TRBJ1-1; 8 bases are shared with TRBD1. Germline V CDR1 and CDR2: SQVTM, ANQGSEA. Trimming removed 5 bases from V and 4 bases from J; junction bases left unmatched: 18. The CDR3 contains 17 residues.

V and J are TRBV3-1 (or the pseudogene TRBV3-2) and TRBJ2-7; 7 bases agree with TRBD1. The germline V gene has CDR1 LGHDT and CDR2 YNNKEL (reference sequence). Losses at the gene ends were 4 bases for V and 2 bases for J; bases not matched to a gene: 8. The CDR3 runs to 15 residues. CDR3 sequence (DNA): TGTGCCAGCAGCCGCAAAGGGACAGTACCCTACGAGCAGTACTTC. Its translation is CASSRKGTVPYEQYF.